The 26 T cell receptor beta chains below all came from one sample that was sequenced in a study of human T cells and chemical hapten exposure. The time point: pre-sensitization, week 0. The treatment: therapeutic diphenylcyclopropenone sensitization with weekly scalp DPC. TCRdb re-analysed the RACE reads in MiXCR, keeping a single row per CDR3 protein. The sample has around 350,000 distinct CDR3 sequences; over 5% are singletons. The starting material was whole blood, obtained in connection with sensitization to the hapten diphenylcyclopropenone (DPC). The origin of the receptors is a woman under 30 with alopecia areata. Some clones in this sample may be carry-over from other donors' samples.

To note about this clonotype: Given a much more abundant clone one base away, this may be a read error. DNA for the CDR3: TGTGCCAGCAGGGACAGAAACACTGAAGCTTTCTTT. It encodes CASRDRNTEAFF. The chain combines TRBV6-5 with TRBJ1-1, with D possibly TRBD1 on 6 matching bases. Per the germline V gene, CDR1 is MNHEY and CDR2 is SVGAGI. The V and J ends lost 6 bases and 2 bases respectively, with 7 bases between them. The CDR3 is 12 residues long.

This clonotype was observed at least ten times. The chain is built from TRBV29-1 and TRBJ2-3; tentative D call: TRBD2 (5 bases). The V and J ends lost 4 bases and 0 bases respectively, with 11 bases between them. CDR3 length equals 14 residues. Germline CDR1 and CDR2: SQVTM and ANQGSEA. The CDR3 DNA is TGCAGCGTTGTGGCGGGCTCTAGCACAGATACGCAGTATTTT. Translating gives CSVVAGSSTDTQYF.

The chain links TRBV7-3 to TRBJ1-1, with D possibly matching TRBD1 (6 bases). The germline gives CDR1 SGHTA, CDR2 FQGTGA. Trimming took 6 bases from V and 3 from J, leaving 17 bases between them. The CDR3 is 15 residues long. As DNA, the CDR3 is TGTGCCAGCAGTCCCCGACGGGGGGCCCACACTGAAGCTTTCTTT. Encoded protein: CASSPRRGAHTEAFF.

The V gene is TRBV7-2, the J gene TRBJ1-1, with 8 bases aligning to TRBD1. V gave up 6 bases and J gave up 1 base; unmatched junction bases: 4. The CDR3 length is 14 residues. The germline V gene has CDR1 SGHTA and CDR2 FQGNSA. CDR3 sequence reads: CASRGQETNTEAFF. CDR3 nucleotide sequence: TGTGCCAGCAGGGGACAGGAAACGAACACTGAAGCTTTCTTT.

This chain joins TRBV3-1 and TRBJ1-6; TRBD1 is a possible D gene (5 bases). V lost 1 base, J lost 3 bases, and 13 bases lay in between. Germline loops: CDR1 LGHDT, CDR2 YNNKEL (reference sequence). The CDR3 is 17 amino acids. CDR3 nucleotides: TGTGCCAGCAGCCAAGGGCTCCGGGGCTGCTATAATTCACCCCTCCACTTT. This sequence encodes CASSQGLRGCYNSPLHF.

This clonotype was seen a handful of times. The J gene is TRBJ1-2, the V gene TRBV18; 8 nucleotides match TRBD1. V gave up 3 bases and J gave up 0 bases; unmatched junction bases: 6. The CDR3 is 16 residues long. Germline V lookup: CDR1 KGHSH, CDR2 LQKENI. The CDR3 spells CASSPVGQGTNYGYTF. Written as DNA, the CDR3 is TGTGCCAGCTCACCCGTCGGACAGGGAACTAACTATGGCTACACCTTC.

This chain links TRBV7-2 with TRBJ2-7, with D tentatively TRBD1 (6 bases). The length of the CDR3 is 14 residues. In germline, CDR1 is SGHTA, CDR2 FQGNSA. Trimming shortened V by 6 bases and J by 0 bases, and 12 bases separated the two germline ends. CDR3 in amino acids: CASSPDRHSYEQYF. The CDR3 DNA is TGTGCCAGCAGTCCAGACAGGCACTCCTACGAGCAGTACTTC.

This clonotype was detected a few times. The CDR3 sequence is CSVVGFSSTDTQYF. Written as DNA, the CDR3 is TGCAGCGTTGTAGGATTTAGCTCGACAGATACGCAGTATTTT. This chain joins TRBV29-1 and TRBJ2-3; D is ambiguous. CDR3 length: 14 residues. CDR1 SQVTM and CDR2 ANQGSEA come from the germline V gene. V was clipped by 4 bases and J by 3 bases, with 14 bases between them.

V usage is TRBV6-6 and J usage is TRBJ1-6; D may be TRBD1 (5 bases). V was pared by 0 bases and J by 4 bases, with 13 bases between. The CDR3 is made up of 17 amino acids. The germline V gene encodes CDR1 MNHNY and CDR2 SVGAGI (reference sequence). The CDR3: CASSYSTGADYNSPLHF. CDR3 nucleotides: TGTGCCAGCAGTTACTCGACTGGGGCCGATTATAATTCACCCCTCCACTTT.

This clonotype was picked up many times. The chain joins TRBV4-3 to TRBJ2-4; D is uncertain. CDR1 is LGHNA, CDR2 YSLEER, per germline. Between the trimmed V and J ends, which lost 1 base and 8 bases, there was a span of 15 bases. This CDR3 has 15 amino acids. For the CDR3, the DNA is TGCGCCAGCAGCCAAGGTTTGCAGGTCCATCACATTCAGTACTTC. Translating it yields CASSQGLQVHHIQYF.

The V call is TRBV5-6, the J call TRBJ2-3; unclear D gene. CDR1 SGHDT and CDR2 YYEEEE come from the germline V gene. Deletions cut 0 bases from V and 5 bases from J, with 7 bases between. This CDR3 has 13 amino acids. Here the CDR3 reads CASSLGYGDTQYF. CDR3 coding DNA: TGTGCCAGCAGCTTGGGGTATGGAGATACGCAGTATTTT.

This clonotype was counted a few times. This chain connects TRBV20-1 to TRBJ1-2; no definite D call. This CDR3 is built from 8 residues. Germline CDR1 and CDR2: DFQATT and SNEGSKA (reference sequence). Trimming removed 3 bases at V and 8 bases at J, with 1 base between. The CDR3 is CSASGYTF. The CDR3 region has the DNA TGCAGTGCTAGCGGCTACACCTTC.

This chain links TRBV27 with TRBJ2-1; 8 bases align to TRBD1. The CDR3 has 15 amino acids. Germline V CDR1 and CDR2: MNHEY, SMNVEV (reference sequence). The V segment lost 3 bases and the J segment 8 bases; nucleotides outside the gene matches: 9. The CDR3, as DNA: TGTGCCAGCAGTTTCTTGGACAGGGCGAAGGATGAGCAGTTCTTC. This sequence encodes CASSFLDRAKDEQFF.

The chain combines TRBV7-9 with TRBJ1-2; tentatively, D is TRBD1 (5 bases). The ends were cut back, 1 base at V and 0 bases at J, with 9 bases in the middle. The CDR3 spans 15 residues. Germline CDR1 SEHNR, CDR2 FQNEAQ (reference sequence). CDR3 sequence reads: CASSLVTAPNYGYTF. CDR3 DNA: TGTGCCAGCAGCTTAGTGACAGCCCCTAACTATGGCTACACCTTC. The whole variable domain, filled in from reference TRBV7-9 and TRBJ1-2, reads DTGVSQNPRHKITKRGQNVTFRCDPISEHNRLYWYRQTLGQGPEFLTYFQNEAQLEKSRLLSDRFSAERPKGSFSTLEIQRTEQGDSAMYLCASSLVTAPNYGYTFGSGTRLTVV.

This clonotype was found many times. DNA of the CDR3: TGTGCCAGCAGGCTCGAGGAGACGACACCCCTCCACTTT. It encodes CASRLEETTPLHF. This chain connects TRBV6-5 to TRBJ1-6; D ambiguous. V gave up 6 bases and J gave up 11 bases, with 14 bases separating them. This CDR3 has 13 residues. The V gene's germline CDR1 is MNHEY and CDR2 SVGAGI.

This clonotype came up many times. This chain uses TRBV6-5 with TRBJ1-1; D is unclear. The CDR3 totals 14 residues. Germline V gene sequence: CDR1 MNHEY, CDR2 SVGAGI. V dropped 2 bases and J dropped 7 bases, with 14 bases sitting between them. The CDR3 sequence: CASSYGLGRSEAFF. The CDR3 DNA reads TGTGCCAGCAGTTACGGGTTAGGGCGGAGTGAAGCTTTCTTT.

This clonotype was observed many times. This chain links TRBV6-5 with TRBJ1-6; D perhaps matches TRBD1 (5 bases). Trimming stripped 0 bases from V and 0 bases from J, with 6 bases between. Germline V gives CDR1 MNHEY, CDR2 SVGAGI. CDR3 length equals 16 residues. The CDR3 bases are TGTGCCAGCAGTTACTCCGGGGGCTCCTATAATTCACCCCTCCACTTT. Amino acids: CASSYSGGSYNSPLHF.

This chain joins TRBV20-1 and TRBJ2-1; D is possibly TRBD1 (5 bases). V gave up 0 bases and J gave up 0 bases, with 12 bases separating them. In germline, CDR1 is DFQATT, CDR2 SNEGSKA (reference sequence). The CDR3 covers 16 residues. The CDR3 sequence is CSARDGRQSSYNEQFF. CDR3 in DNA: TGCAGTGCTAGAGATGGCAGACAGAGCTCCTACAATGAGCAGTTCTTC.

The chain couples TRBV6-6 to TRBJ2-1; D unresolved. With 4 bases removed from V and 9 bases from J, the gap between germline ends came to 10 bases. Per the germline V gene, CDR1 is MNHNY and CDR2 is SVGAGI (reference sequence). This CDR3 has 12 amino acids. CDR3 region: CASSWGLAEQFF. The CDR3 DNA follows: TGTGCCAGCAGTTGGGGTTTGGCTGAGCAGTTCTTC.

This chain links TRBV20-1 with TRBJ1-1; D is uncertain. The CDR3 is 13 residues long. Deletions cut 2 bases from V and 5 bases from J, with 12 bases between. Germline CDR1 DFQATT, CDR2 SNEGSKA (reference sequence). The CDR3: CSARRWERTEAFF. DNA for the CDR3: TGCAGTGCTAGAAGGTGGGAGAGGACTGAAGCTTTCTTT.

CDR3 amino acids: CASSRGRQNSPLHF. CDR3 bases: TGTGCCAGCAGTCGAGGCAGGCAGAATTCACCCCTCCACTTT. The chain uses TRBV6-5 and TRBJ1-6; D gene unclear. V was cut by 5 bases and J by 7 bases, with 12 bases left in between. Germline values: CDR1 MNHEY, CDR2 SVGAGI. The CDR3 length is 14 residues.

This clonotype has a count of ten or more. The chain carries TRBV6-5 and TRBJ2-3, with D tentatively TRBD2 (5 bases). Trimming removed 3 bases from V and 0 bases from J, with 10 bases in between. The CDR3 length is 15 residues. Germline lookup yields CDR1 MNHEY and CDR2 SVGAGI. For the CDR3, the DNA is TGTGCCAGCAGTTATGGCTGGACTAGCACAGATACGCAGTATTTT. Its protein product is CASSYGWTSTDTQYF.

This clonotype has at least ten counts. This sequence joins TRBV29-1 and TRBJ1-1; unclear D gene. V was pared by 4 bases and J by 0 bases, with 9 bases between. Germline CDR1 SQVTM, CDR2 ANQGSEA. This CDR3 has 13 amino acids. The CDR3 is CSVGPRMNTEAFF. The DNA of the CDR3 is TGCAGCGTTGGCCCCAGGATGAACACTGAAGCTTTCTTT.

This clonotype occurred a few times. The V gene is TRBV2, the J gene TRBJ2-7; no definite D call. Germline CDR1 and CDR2: SNHLY and FYNNEI. Trimming removed 4 bases from V and 0 bases from J, with 7 bases in between. This CDR3 is 13 amino acids long. The CDR3 here is CASSVDFSYEQYF. CDR3 DNA: TGTGCCAGCAGTGTTGACTTCTCCTACGAGCAGTACTTC.

This chain joins TRBV11-1 and TRBJ2-7; 8 bases line up with TRBD2. This CDR3 contains 14 residues. Losses at the gene ends were 5 bases for V and 3 bases for J; bases not matched to a gene: 6. The germline gives CDR1 SGHAT, CDR2 FQDESV (reference sequence). CDR3 loop: CASSRTSTYYEQYF. CDR3 in DNA: TGTGCCAGCAGCCGGACTAGCACCTACTACGAGCAGTACTTC.

This clonotype was counted at least ten times. The chain recombines TRBV6-5 with TRBJ1-1, with 9 bases lining up with TRBD1. J gave up 4 bases and V 5 bases, and 8 bases lay outside the gene matches. This CDR3 spans 15 amino acids. In germline, CDR1 is MNHEY, CDR2 SVGAGI. The CDR3 sequence is CASSPQGAGATEAFF. The CDR3 DNA follows: TGTGCCAGCAGTCCACAGGGGGCGGGGGCCACTGAAGCTTTCTTT.